The 18 T cell receptor beta chains below were found in one sample sequenced in a study of STAT5B mutations in CD4+ large granular lymphocyte leukemia. Profiling relied on immunoSEQ multiplex PCR, and the TCRdb table lists in-frame clones only, not all of them. The sample contains approximately 32,000 clones, 69% of which appear only once. The specimen sequenced was CD4+ T cells from blood buffy coats. Receptor source: a human donor in good health.

CDR3 loop: CAWSVYWDRSTDTQYF. CDR3 coding DNA: TGTGCCTGGAGTGTATATTGGGACAGGAGCACAGATACGCAGTATTTT. This chain joins TRBV30 and TRBJ2-3; TRBD1 matches at 8 bases. The CDR3 runs to 16 residues. Germline CDR1 is GTSNPN and CDR2 is SVGIG (reference sequence). V shed 0 bases and J 0 bases; nucleotides not matched to a gene: 5.

V gene TRBV7-9 combines with J gene TRBJ1-2; 10 bases are a match to TRBD1. The germline CDR1 and CDR2 sequences are SEHNR and FQNEAQ (reference sequence). Trimming at V came to 4 bases and at J to 4 bases, leaving 6 bases not matched to a gene. The CDR3 sequence is 15 residues long. The CDR3 reads CASSYRDRGGYGYTF. Written as DNA, the CDR3 is TGTGCCAGCAGCTACCGGGACAGGGGAGGCTATGGCTACACCTTC.

This clone was observed a few times. The rearrangement joins TRBV2 to TRBJ2-7; TRBD1 matches 11 bases. Germline V lookup: CDR1 SNHLY, CDR2 FYNNEI. The length of the CDR3 is 13 residues. Trimming at V came to 6 bases and at J to 7 bases, leaving 5 bases not matched to a gene. The CDR3 nucleotides are TGTGCCAGCAGCGCGGACAGGGGGCGGGAGCAGTACTTC. Translation gives CASSADRGREQYF.

This clone was recorded only once. The chain employs TRBV7-8 and TRBJ2-7, with 8 bases fitting TRBD1. The germline gives CDR1 SGHVS, CDR2 FQNEAQ. This CDR3 contains 15 residues. V trimming: 0 bases; J trimming: 5 bases; junction bases outside the gene matches: 6. The CDR3 nucleotides are TGTGCCAGCAGCTTAGCGGCCCAGGGGGCCCACGAGCAGTACTTC. It encodes CASSLAAQGAHEQYF.

This chain connects TRBV5-3 to TRBJ2-5; D is uncertain. TRBV5-3 falls under the ORF class, with uncertain function. This CDR3 region has 13 residues. V was pared by 3 bases and J by 1 base, with 7 bases between. CDR3 residues: CARSYSPQETQYF. In DNA, the CDR3 is TGTGCCAGAAGCTATTCTCCCCAAGAGACCCAGTACTTC.

The chain has TRBV30 and TRBJ2-7; D call uncertain. The V end was cut by 3 bases, the J end by 5 bases, with 17 bases between. There are 14 residues in the CDR3. Germline CDR1 GTSNPN, CDR2 SVGIG (reference sequence). In DNA, the CDR3 is TGTGCCTGGAGCCTAGACCCCAGGTCCCACGAGCAGTACTTC. This codes for CAWSLDPRSHEQYF.

This clone was observed once. The chain is built from TRBV9 and TRBJ2-7, with 7 positions matching TRBD2. V lost 4 bases to trimming and J lost 7 bases; unmatched junction nucleotides: 11. This CDR3 is built from 14 residues. The V gene's germline CDR1 is SGDLS and CDR2 YYNGEE. The DNA of the CDR3 is TGTGCCAGCAGCCGGGGCGGGGGACCGGGGGAGCAGTACTTC. Translation gives CASSRGGGPGEQYF.

DNA for the CDR3: TGTGCCAGCAGCCCCACGGTAGGGAATAATTCACCCCTCCACTTT. Protein sequence: CASSPTVGNNSPLHF. This chain connects TRBV13 to TRBJ1-6; D not resolved. CDR3 length equals 15 residues. CDR1 PRHDT and CDR2 FYEKMQ come from the germline V gene (reference sequence). Trimming stripped 5 bases from V and 5 bases from J, with 13 bases between.

CDR3 region: CASSAGGQSLYEQYF. The CDR3 DNA reads as TGTGCCAGCAGCGCAGGGGGGCAGAGTCTCTACGAGCAGTACTTC. The chain has TRBV7-9 and TRBJ2-7; possible D gene TRBD1, 7 bases. The V gene's germline CDR1 is SEHNR and CDR2 FQNEAQ (reference sequence). The CDR3 runs 15 residues. With 5 bases removed from V and 3 bases from J, the gap between germline ends came to 17 bases.

This sequence joins TRBV9 and TRBJ1-3; possibly TRBD1 for D (5 bases). The CDR3 totals 15 residues. Germline-derived CDR1 and CDR2 are SGDLS and YYNGEE. The V gene lost 0 bases and the J gene lost 1 base, with 8 bases spanning the gap. CDR3 amino acids: CASSVEGISGNTIYF. CDR3 coding DNA: TGTGCCAGCAGCGTAGAGGGGATTTCTGGAAACACCATATATTTT.

The chain combines TRBV7-9 with TRBJ2-3, with D hard to call. V gave up 3 bases and J gave up 4 bases, with 8 bases separating them. The CDR3 totals 13 residues. Looked up from germline, CDR1 is SEHNR and CDR2 is FQNEAQ (reference sequence). The CDR3 DNA reads TGTGCCAGCAGCTTTTCGGGTCCAGATACGCAGTATTTT. Amino acid sequence: CASSFSGPDTQYF.

The CDR3: CASTRGAGLDNYGYTF. The CDR3 bases are TGCGCCAGCACCCGAGGGGCGGGCCTAGATAACTATGGCTACACCTTC. The chain combines TRBV4-1 with TRBJ1-2; maybe TRBD1 (5 bases). The V end was cut by 7 bases, the J end by 1 base, with 19 bases between. CDR1 is MGHRA and CDR2 is YSYEKL in the germline V gene. The CDR3 loop spans 16 amino acids.

The V and J genes are TRBV7-8 and TRBJ2-7, with 12 positions matching TRBD2. CDR1 is SGHVS and CDR2 is FQNEAQ in the germline V gene. The CDR3 length is 15 residues. J lost 6 bases, V lost 5 bases, and 8 bases had no gene match. CDR3 sequence: CASSVGLAGSSEQYF. Here the CDR3 DNA reads TGTGCCAGCAGCGTTGGACTAGCGGGGTCTTCCGAGCAGTACTTC.

This chain uses TRBV9 with TRBJ2-1; D not resolved. Germline V gene sequence: CDR1 SGDLS, CDR2 YYNGEE. V shed 1 base and J shed 7 bases, with 15 bases lying between them. The CDR3 has 15 residues. The CDR3 reads CASSVHPSIGNEQFF. CDR3 bases: TGTGCCAGCAGCGTACACCCGTCCATCGGGAATGAGCAGTTCTTC. The variable domain in full, with the rest retrieved from reference TRBV9 and TRBJ2-1, is DSGVTQTPKHLITATGQRVTLRCSPRSGDLSVYWYQQSLDQGLQFLIQYYNGEERAKGNILERFSAQQFPDLHSELNLSSLELGDSALYFCASSVHPSIGNEQFFGPGTRLTVL.

This chain connects TRBV5-6 to TRBJ1-5; tentatively, D is TRBD1 (6 bases). The CDR3 has 15 residues. V was trimmed by 1 base and J by 1 base, leaving 9 bases between them. CDR1 and CDR2 from the germline V gene are SGHDT and YYEEEE. The CDR3 coding sequence is TGTGCCAGCAGCTTGCTTGGACAGAGCAATCAGCCCCAGCATTTT. This codes for CASSLLGQSNQPQHF.

CDR3: CAWSVTSGGHEQFF. In DNA form, the CDR3 reads TGTGCCTGGAGTGTAACTAGCGGGGGCCATGAGCAGTTCTTC. The chain has TRBV30 and TRBJ2-1, with TRBD2 identical over 11 bases. CDR3 length: 14 residues. Losses at the gene ends were 0 bases for V and 8 bases for J; bases not matched to a gene: 3. Germline V lookup: CDR1 GTSNPN, CDR2 SVGIG (reference sequence).

The chain combines TRBV6-6 with TRBJ1-5; D remains unclear. V lost 6 bases to trimming and J lost 0 bases, with 12 bases between them. CDR1 and CDR2 (germline): MNHNY, SVGAGI (reference sequence). CDR3 length: 15 amino acids. In DNA form, the CDR3 reads TGTGCCAGCAGAACACACAGTAATAGCAATCAGCCCCAGCATTTT. Protein product: CASRTHSNSNQPQHF.

This clone was counted once. The chain recombines TRBV7-9 with TRBJ1-3; maybe TRBD1 (5 bases). Germline CDR1 and CDR2: SEHNR and FQNEAQ (reference sequence). The CDR3 has 15 residues. Trimming removed 2 bases at V and 4 bases at J, with 12 bases between. The CDR3 region is CASSLISGKGNTIYF. DNA for the CDR3: TGTGCCAGCAGCTTAATCTCAGGGAAAGGAAACACCATATATTTT.